The 27 T cell receptor beta chains given below trace back to one sample, sequenced in a study of T cells in Graves' hyperthyroidism and ophthalmopathy. RNA transcripts served as the template for amplifying TCR beta CDR3 regions. The HTBI primer set served for first-round RT-PCR of the TCR CDR3. One entry per CDR3 protein, called by TCRdb with MiXCR from the multiplex PCR reads. The sample has some 690,000 distinct CDR3 sequences; roughly 17% are singletons. Sample: blood. The receptor set was obtained from a man aged 50 or older with Graves' hyperthyroidism.

At least ten counts were recorded for this clonotype. The rearrangement joins TRBV14 to TRBJ2-7; D might be TRBD1 or TRBD2, each matching 5 bases. With 3 bases removed from V and 2 bases from J, the gap between germline ends came to 14 bases. There are 15 residues in the CDR3. The V gene's germline CDR1 is SGHDN and CDR2 FVKESK. CDR3 region: CASSQGSGTTYEQYF. For the CDR3, the DNA is TGTGCCAGCAGCCAGGGATCCGGGACCACCTACGAGCAGTACTTC.

The V gene is TRBV29-1, the J gene TRBJ1-3; 7 bases are a match to TRBD1. Germline trimming cut 5 bases from V and 3 bases from J; bases unmatched to any gene: 1. This CDR3 is 12 amino acids long. The V gene's germline CDR1 is SQVTM and CDR2 ANQGSEA. The CDR3 nucleotides are TGCAGCGTTAACAGGGGTGGAAACACCATATATTTT. Residues: CSVNRGGNTIYF.

Comments on this clonotype: A much larger clone differs by one base, so this may be a read error. The V and J genes are TRBV19 and TRBJ2-7; the match to TRBD2 covers 9 bases. Trimming removed 2 bases from V and 2 bases from J; junction bases left unmatched: 4. This CDR3 has 15 amino acids. Germline V gene sequence: CDR1 LNHDA, CDR2 SQIVND (reference sequence). CDR3 DNA sequence: TGTGCCAGTAGTATATGGTCTAGCGGGACCTACGAGCAGTACTTC. Amino acid sequence: CASSIWSSGTYEQYF.

This clonotype appeared many times. This chain connects TRBV27 to TRBJ1-2; 7 bases fit TRBD1. Germline loops: CDR1 MNHEY, CDR2 SMNVEV (reference sequence). The CDR3 runs 13 residues. V shed 5 bases and J 8 bases; nucleotides not matched to a gene: 8. The CDR3 here is CASSRDRVYGYTF. CDR3 nucleotide sequence: TGTGCCAGCAGTCGAGACAGGGTCTACGGCTACACCTTC.

A remark on this clonotype: A read error may be the cause here, since a much bigger clone is one base away. The gene calls are TRBV11-3 and TRBJ2-1, with 7 bases that match TRBD1. In germline, CDR1 is SGHNT, CDR2 YENEEA. The CDR3 has 15 amino acids. This chain's CDR3 is CASSQRDSPYNEQCF. CDR3 bases: TGTGCCAGCAGCCAACGGGACAGTCCCTACAATGAGCAGTGCTTC.

The V call is TRBV6-8, the J call TRBJ2-7; 11 positions agree with TRBD2. CDR3 length: 14 residues. CDR1 is MNHGY and CDR2 is SAAAGT in the germline V gene. The V segment lost 2 bases and the J segment 4 bases; nucleotides outside the gene matches: 1. CDR3 DNA sequence: TGTGCCAGCAGTTACCTAGCGGGAGGATACGAGCAGTACTTC. Its protein is CASSYLAGGYEQYF.

J is TRBJ1-1 and V is TRBV7-3; no firm D call. V lost 6 bases and J lost 4, with 15 bases in between. This CDR3 spans 14 amino acids. The germline V gene has CDR1 SGHTA and CDR2 FQGTGA. The CDR3 loop is CASRTQAGRTEAFF. DNA for the CDR3: TGTGCCAGCAGGACCCAAGCCGGTCGCACTGAAGCTTTCTTT.

The table lists this clonotype with a few counts. J is TRBJ1-4 and V is TRBV6-1; 7 bases match TRBD1. The germline V gene has CDR1 MNHNS and CDR2 SASEGT. This CDR3 contains 16 residues. V was clipped by 7 bases and J by 7 bases; unmatched bases: 15. The CDR3 here is CASTRFGAGGVEKLFF. Here the CDR3 DNA reads TGTGCCAGCACCCGATTCGGGGCAGGGGGTGTTGAAAAACTGTTTTTT.

This clonotype was detected ten times or more. The DNA of the CDR3 is TGTGCCAGCAGTTTAACAGGGTGGTATGAAAAACTGTTTTTT. The encoded protein is CASSLTGWYEKLFF. The chain couples TRBV28 to TRBJ1-4; possibly TRBD1 for D (6 bases). V lost 2 bases and J lost 6, with 10 bases in between. This CDR3 region has 14 residues. Looked up from germline, CDR1 is MDHEN and CDR2 is SYDVKM.

This clonotype was seen a few times. The chain couples TRBV20-1 to TRBJ2-3, with TRBD2 as a possible D gene (5 bases). The V end lost 3 bases, the J end lost 6 bases, and 16 bases lay between the germline ends. Germline loops: CDR1 DFQATT, CDR2 SNEGSKA (reference sequence). The CDR3 runs to 14 residues. The DNA for the CDR3 is TGCAGTGCTAGTAGGGTACGGGGTGTGGATACGCAGTATTTT. Translated: CSASRVRGVDTQYF.

This clonotype has more than one count but fewer than ten. The V and J genes are TRBV10-2 and TRBJ2-1, with a possible D match to TRBD2 (6 bases). The germline V gene has CDR1 WSHSY and CDR2 SAAADI. The CDR3 spans 14 residues. Trimming took off 8 bases at V and 4 bases at J, with 15 bases between the two ends. The chain's CDR3 is CASGISGGYNEQFF. The CDR3 DNA reads as TGCGCCAGCGGAATTAGCGGAGGTTACAATGAGCAGTTCTTC.

At least ten counts were recorded for this clonotype. The CDR3 reads CAISEMGPPDEKLFF. The CDR3 DNA reads TGTGCCATCAGTGAGATGGGCCCACCCGATGAAAAACTGTTTTTT. The genes are TRBV10-3 and TRBJ1-4; D ambiguous. Trimming took off 2 bases at V and 6 bases at J, with 13 bases between the two ends. Germline CDR1 is ENHRY and CDR2 is SYGVKD. The CDR3 spans 15 residues.

This clonotype was detected ten times or more. The CDR3 region has the DNA TGTGCCAGCCTCAAGCGGAGCACAGATACGCAGTATTTT. This encodes CASLKRSTDTQYF. The chain combines TRBV7-9 with TRBJ2-3, with a weak D call TRBD2 (5 bases). Germline CDR1 and CDR2: SEHNR and FQNEAQ (reference sequence). The CDR3 length is 13 residues. The V and J ends lost 8 bases and 0 bases respectively, with 9 bases between them.

This clonotype came up a few times. The genes are TRBV6-2 or TRBV6-3 and TRBJ2-3; 11 bases are a match to TRBD2. This CDR3 contains 16 residues. Germline CDR1 is MNHEY and CDR2 is SVGEGT. V lost 9 bases to trimming and J lost 5 bases; unmatched junction nucleotides: 13. In DNA form, the CDR3 reads TGTGCCAGTAGTAGAAGTACTGGACTAGCGGGAGATACGCAGTATTTT. Its protein is CASSRSTGLAGDTQYF.

In this sample, this clonotype turned up a few times. The J gene is TRBJ2-2, the V gene TRBV20-1; D call uncertain. V dropped 0 bases and J dropped 7 bases, with 9 bases sitting between them. The CDR3 covers 13 residues. Germline CDR1 and CDR2: DFQATT and SNEGSKA (reference sequence). CDR3 loop: CSARDVVIGELFF. CDR3 coding DNA: TGCAGTGCTAGAGATGTGGTGATCGGGGAGCTGTTTTTT.

Worth noting for this clonotype: A much larger clone sits a single nucleotide away, making a read error possible. The V and J genes are TRBV7-2 and TRBJ2-1, with 7 bases that match TRBD2. The germline V gene encodes CDR1 SGHTA and CDR2 FQGNSA. The CDR3 runs 15 residues. CDR3 in DNA: TGTGCCAGCAGCTTCTGGGACTATTCCTACAGTGAGCAGTTCTTC. As protein: CASSFWDYSYSEQFF.

The V and J genes are TRBV24-1 and TRBJ1-1; D is undetermined. Trimming removed 7 bases from V and 1 base from J, with 9 bases in between. Per germline, CDR1 KGHDR and CDR2 SFDVKD. This CDR3 spans 13 amino acids. CDR3: CATRDSGNTEAFF. CDR3 DNA: TGTGCCACCAGGGACTCGGGGAACACTGAAGCTTTCTTT.

There are many counts of this clonotype. The chain recombines TRBV19 with TRBJ2-7, with 7 bases matching TRBD1. The CDR3 has 15 residues. Looked up from germline, CDR1 is LNHDA and CDR2 is SQIVND (reference sequence). Trimming removed 5 bases from V and 1 base from J; junction bases left unmatched: 8. The CDR3 DNA reads as TGTGCCAGTAGTTCCGGGACAGCACTTTCCTACGAGCAGTACTTC. Its translation: CASSSGTALSYEQYF.

The genes are TRBV6-2 or TRBV6-3 and TRBJ1-1; D is possibly TRBD1 (5 bases). V gave up 3 bases and J gave up 4 bases, with 12 bases separating them. Germline lookup yields CDR1 MNHEY and CDR2 SVGEGT. The CDR3 totals 14 residues. CDR3 amino acids: CASSYRGVGTEAFF. In DNA form, the CDR3 reads TGTGCCAGCAGTTATCGGGGGGTGGGCACTGAAGCTTTCTTT.

This clonotype was recorded at least ten times. V usage is TRBV2 and J usage is TRBJ2-1; 12 bases match TRBD1. Germline assignment: CDR1 SNHLY and CDR2 FYNNEI. With 6 bases clipped from V and 0 bases from J, the junction kept 12 bases outside the gene matches. The CDR3 sequence is 19 residues long. The DNA for the CDR3 is TGTGCCAGCAGCCGAAGGGGGGACAGGGGGCACCGCTCCTACAATGAGCAGTTCTTC. Translating gives CASSRRGDRGHRSYNEQFF. Supplemented by reference TRBV2 and TRBJ2-1, the full variable domain reads EPEVTQTPSHQVTQMGQEVILRCVPISNHLYFYWYRQILGQKVEFLVSFYNNEISEKSEIFDDQFSVERPDGSNFTLKIRSTKLEDSAMYFCASSRRGDRGHRSYNEQFFGPGTRLTVL.

This clonotype was picked up many times. The V gene is TRBV28, the J gene TRBJ2-7, with a possible D match to TRBD2 (6 bases). CDR1 and CDR2 (germline): MDHEN, SYDVKM. Trimming removed 6 bases at V and 0 bases at J, with 21 bases between. CDR3 length: 17 residues. CDR3 sequence: CASSAAGGGRSSYEQYF. CDR3 in DNA: TGTGCCAGCAGCGCGGCCGGAGGAGGGAGGAGCTCCTACGAGCAGTACTTC.

This clonotype was detected ten times or more. This chain connects TRBV28 to TRBJ2-5, with 11 bases aligning to TRBD2. J gave up 2 bases and V 6 bases, and 14 bases lay outside the gene matches. The CDR3 totals 18 residues. Germline V gene data show CDR1 as MDHEN and CDR2 as SYDVKM. The CDR3 here is CASRTRDGRLAGQETQYF. The CDR3 DNA reads as TGTGCCAGCAGAACTCGGGACGGACGACTAGCGGGGCAAGAGACCCAGTACTTC.

This clonotype appeared many times. This chain connects TRBV7-2 to TRBJ2-1, with 13 bases aligning to TRBD2. Germline assignment: CDR1 SGHTA and CDR2 FQGNSA. With 5 bases clipped from V and 7 bases from J, the junction kept 5 bases outside the gene matches. The CDR3 has 15 residues. CDR3 coding DNA: TGTGCCAGCAGCCCCCGACTAGCGGGAGGAAATGAGCAGTTCTTC. This encodes CASSPRLAGGNEQFF.

The chain uses TRBV12-3 or TRBV12-4 and TRBJ1-5, with a possible D match to TRBD1 (5 bases). The V end was cut by 6 bases, the J end by 7 bases, with 16 bases between. The length of the CDR3 is 14 residues. As DNA, the CDR3 is TGTGCCAGCAGACCGTCCAGGGATTTCCAGCCCCAGCATTTT. Residues: CASRPSRDFQPQHF.

The chain uses TRBV29-1 and TRBJ1-4; D unresolved. CDR3 length: 12 residues. V was shortened by 1 base and J by 3 bases, with 3 bases between the two germline ends. Germline V lookup: CDR1 SQVTM, CDR2 ANQGSEA. CDR3 in amino acids: CSVEVSNEKLFF. The CDR3 DNA sequence: TGCAGCGTTGAAGTCTCTAATGAAAAACTGTTTTTT. Using reference TRBV29-1 and TRBJ1-4 for the parts outside the CDR3, the full variable domain is SAVISQKPSRDICQRGTSLTIQCQVDSQVTMMFWYRQQPGQSLTLIATANQGSEATYESGFVIDKFPISRPNLTFSTLTVSNMSPEDSSIYLCSVEVSNEKLFFGSGTQLSVL.

This clonotype was observed a handful of times. The V and J genes are TRBV28 and TRBJ2-3, with D possibly TRBD1 on 6 matching bases. V was clipped by 7 bases and J by 4 bases, with 21 bases between them. This CDR3 is built from 16 residues. The germline V gene has CDR1 MDHEN and CDR2 SYDVKM. The CDR3 is CASNPSVVRGSDTQYF. The CDR3 nucleotides are TGTGCCAGCAACCCATCCGTCGTCAGGGGCTCAGATACGCAGTATTTT.

The chain combines TRBV24-1 with TRBJ2-3, with D uncertain. Germline CDR1 is KGHDR and CDR2 is SFDVKD. V was trimmed by 2 bases and J by 3 bases, leaving 11 bases between them. This CDR3 is 15 amino acids long. In DNA form, the CDR3 reads TGTGCCACCAGTGATTCCCCCCTCATGACAGATACGCAGTATTTT. The encoded protein is CATSDSPLMTDTQYF.